This note documents a single T cell receptor beta chain sequence. The same CDR3 is also encoded by other DNA sequences in this sample. The data were obtained in a study of shared clonotypes between healthy human individuals. About the research overall: Donors were a couple of women and a few men aged 18 to 49.

Data came from immunoSEQ multiplex PCR; TCRdb stores just in-frame clones and leaves some out. The table includes roughly 1,500,000 clones, approximately 98% detected once. The source of this sequence is a young man in good health. The sample was naive CD4+ T cells sorted from blood. Subset denoted: CD45RA+ positively selected.

CDR3 in amino acids: CASSIGLRGQETQYF. The CDR3 nucleotides read TGCGCCAGCAGCATTGGACTTCGGGGGCAAGAGACCCAGTACTTC. The chain recombines TRBV5-1 with TRBJ2-5; D perhaps matches TRBD2 (6 bases). Trimming shortened V by 4 bases and J by 2 bases, and 15 bases separated the two germline ends. CDR1 is SGHRS, CDR2 YFSETQ, per germline. This CDR3 is 15 amino acids long.